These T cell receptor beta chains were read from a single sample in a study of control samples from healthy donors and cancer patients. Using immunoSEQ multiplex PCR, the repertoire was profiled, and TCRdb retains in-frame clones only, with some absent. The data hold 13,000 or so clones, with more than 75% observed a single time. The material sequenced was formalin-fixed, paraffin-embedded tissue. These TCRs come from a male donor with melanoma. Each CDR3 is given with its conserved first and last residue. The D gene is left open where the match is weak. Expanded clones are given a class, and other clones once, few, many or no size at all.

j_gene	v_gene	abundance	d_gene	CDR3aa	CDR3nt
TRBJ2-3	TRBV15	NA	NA	CATSRAPGDTQYF	TGTGCCACCAGCAGAGCCCCTGGGGATACGCAGTATTTT
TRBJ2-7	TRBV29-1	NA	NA	CSVVGTAPYEQYF	TGCAGCGTTGTGGGGACGGCCCCCTACGAGCAGTACTTC
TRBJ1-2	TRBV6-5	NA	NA	CASSYSMRGLNYGYTF	TGTGCCAGCAGTTACTCGATGAGGGGTCTTAACTATGGCTACACCTTC
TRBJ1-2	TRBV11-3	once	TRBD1	CASSLRPGTGRLYGYTF	TGTGCCAGCAGCTTACGCCCCGGGACAGGGCGTCTTTACGGCTACACCTTC
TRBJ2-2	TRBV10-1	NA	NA	CASSETGTTGELFF	TGCGCCAGCAGTGAAACAGGGACCACCGGGGAGCTGTTTTTT
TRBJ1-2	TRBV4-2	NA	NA	CASSQDYPPTDLLLGTF	TGTGCCAGCAGCCAAGATTATCCGCCGACAGACCTACTATTGGGTACCTTC
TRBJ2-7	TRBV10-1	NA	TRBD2	CASPLREDAYF	TGCGCCAGCCCCCTTCGGGAGGACGCGTACTTC
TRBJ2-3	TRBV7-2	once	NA	CASSSRAGGTDTQYF	TGTGCCAGCAGCTCCAGGGCAGGGGGCACAGATACGCAGTATTTT
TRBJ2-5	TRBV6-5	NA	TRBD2	CASRGLTSGQETQYF	TGTGCCAGCAGGGGACTGACTAGCGGCCAAGAGACCCAGTACTTC
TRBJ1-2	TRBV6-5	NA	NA	CASRVLATNYGYTF	TGTGCCAGCAGGGTCTTGGCAACTAACTATGGCTACACCTTC
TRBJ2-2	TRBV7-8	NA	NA	CASSPNQIGGTNTGELFF	TGTGCCAGCAGCCCTAACCAGATTGGGGGCACAAACACCGGGGAGCTGTTTTTT
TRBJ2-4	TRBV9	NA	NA	CAKLRPSLAKNIQYF	TGTGCCAAGTTGAGGCCGAGCCTAGCCAAAAACATTCAGTACTTC
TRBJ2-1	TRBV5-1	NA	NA	CASSLGARNEQFF	TGCGCCAGCAGCTTGGGGGCTAGAAATGAGCAGTTCTTC
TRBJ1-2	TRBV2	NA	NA	CARTDSSNYGYTF	TGTGCCAGAACCGACAGCAGTAACTATGGCTACACCTTC
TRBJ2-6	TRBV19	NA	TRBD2	CASSPGSGSTGANVLTF	TGTGCCAGTAGTCCCGGTAGCGGGAGTACTGGGGCCAACGTCCTGACTTTC
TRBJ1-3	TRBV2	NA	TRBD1	CASRPGTGAGGNTIYF	TGTGCCAGCAGGCCCGGGACAGGGGCGGGTGGAAACACCATATATTTT
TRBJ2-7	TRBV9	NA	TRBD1	CASTVGDRPYEQYF	TGTGCCAGCACCGTAGGGGACAGGCCCTACGAGCAGTACTTC
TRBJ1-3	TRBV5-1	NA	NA	CASSLEARGKYTIYF	TGCGCCAGCAGCTTGGAGGCCAGGGGAAAATACACCATATATTTT
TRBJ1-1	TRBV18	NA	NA	CASSPPGSHTEAFF	TGTGCCAGCTCACCACCGGGCAGCCACACTGAAGCTTTCTTT
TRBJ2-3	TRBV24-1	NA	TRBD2	CATARGLAGPTDTQYF	TGTGCCACCGCTCGGGGACTAGCGGGTCCCACAGATACGCAGTATTTT
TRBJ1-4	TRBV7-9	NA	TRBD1	CASSSGGKEKLFF	TGTGCCAGCAGCTCAGGGGGGAAGGAAAAACTGTTTTTT
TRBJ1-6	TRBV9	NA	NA	CASSGDLGDSPLHF	TGTGCCAGCAGCGGGGATCTAGGTGATTCACCCCTCCACTTT
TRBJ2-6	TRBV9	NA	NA	CASSAQTSGANVLTF	TGTGCCAGCAGCGCCCAGACCAGTGGGGCCAACGTCCTGACTTTC
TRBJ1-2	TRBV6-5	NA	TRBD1	CASFSGGGNYGYTF	TGTGCCAGCTTTTCAGGGGGTGGTAACTATGGCTACACCTTC
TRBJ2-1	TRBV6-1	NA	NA	CASSEPYSVQPYNEQFF	TGTGCCAGCAGTGAACCATACAGCGTGCAGCCTTACAATGAGCAGTTCTTC
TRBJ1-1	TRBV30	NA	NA	CAPHTEEAFF	TGTGCCCCTCACACGGAGGAAGCTTTCTTT
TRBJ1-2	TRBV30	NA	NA	CASPGPDGYTF	TGTGCCTCTCCGGGGCCTGATGGCTACACCTTC
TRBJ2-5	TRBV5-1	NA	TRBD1	CASSSDGTGRETQYF	TGCGCCAGCAGCTCTGACGGGACAGGGAGGGAGACCCAGTACTTC
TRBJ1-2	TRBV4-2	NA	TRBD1	CASSQDRQTGNYGYTF	TGTGCCAGCAGCCAAGATCGACAGACAGGGAACTATGGCTACACCTTC
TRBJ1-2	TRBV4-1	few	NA	CASSQDYPGAYGYTF	TGCGCCAGCAGCCAAGATTACCCAGGGGCCTATGGCTACACCTTC
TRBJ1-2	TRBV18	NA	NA	CASSPNLDRNYGYTF	TGTGCCAGCTCACCGAACCTGGACAGAAACTATGGCTACACCTTC
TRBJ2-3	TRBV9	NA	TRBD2	CASSVGTSGFNTDTQYF	TGTGCCAGCAGCGTCGGGACTAGCGGGTTCAACACAGATACGCAGTATTTT
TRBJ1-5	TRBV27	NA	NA	CASSLSWGSSYQPQHF	TGTGCCAGCAGTTTATCTTGGGGATCCAGCTATCAGCCCCAGCATTTT
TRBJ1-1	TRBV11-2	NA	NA	CASSQTPVINTESFF	TGTGCCAGCAGCCAAACCCCCGTCATAAACACTGAATCTTTCTTT
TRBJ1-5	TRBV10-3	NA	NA	CAISDTGGYNQPQHF	TGTGCCATCAGTGATACCGGGGGTTACAATCAGCCCCAGCATTTT
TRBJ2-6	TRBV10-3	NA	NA	CAISERVLNSGANVLTF	TGTGCCATCAGCGAACGGGTATTAAACTCTGGGGCCAACGTCCTGACTTTC
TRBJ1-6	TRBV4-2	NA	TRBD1	CASSQESPDRGSPLHF	TGTGCCAGCAGCCAAGAATCTCCGGACAGGGGTTCACCCCTCCACTTT
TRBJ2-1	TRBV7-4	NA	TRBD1	CASSSSTGGGQFF	TGTGCCAGCAGCTCTAGCACAGGGGGCGGGCAGTTCTTC
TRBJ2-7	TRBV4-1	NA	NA	CASSQASDRVTYEQYF	TGCGCCAGCAGCCAAGCTTCCGACAGAGTAACCTACGAGCAGTACTTC
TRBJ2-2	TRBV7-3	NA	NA	CASESGTGELFF	TGTGCCAGTGAAAGCGGGACCGGGGAGCTGTTTTTT
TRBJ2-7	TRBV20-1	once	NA	CSARGAGEQYF	TGCAGTGCTAGAGGGGCGGGGGAGCAGTACTTC